The next 21 T cell receptor beta chains were all read from a single sample in a study of CD8+ T cells in alopecia areata. As to treatment: oral pan-JAK inhibitor, 5-10 mg twice daily. RNA extraction was followed by reverse transcription into cDNA, which acted as the sequencing template. TCRdb's table, derived via immunoSEQ multiplex PCR, lists solely in-frame clones and lacks some. The profile shows some 190,000 clones, about 51% of them singletons. The sequenced sample was CD8+ T cells sorted from blood, obtained at week 52, from a patient treated with tofacitinib. All receptors derive from a human donor with alopecia areata.

This clone was found once. The chain uses TRBV18 and TRBJ2-3; D is possibly TRBD1 or TRBD2 (6 bases each). Germline-derived CDR1 and CDR2 are KGHSH and LQKENI. CDR3 size: 15 residues. Trimming removed 1 base at V and 5 bases at J, with 13 bases between. Here the CDR3 reads CASSPQSGAGDTQYF. Written as DNA, the CDR3 is TGTGCCAGCTCACCACAGTCGGGGGCCGGAGATACGCAGTATTTT.

This clone has only a few counts. The chain recombines TRBV9 with TRBJ2-2, with 14 bases aligning to TRBD2. The CDR3 totals 16 residues. Germline CDR1 is SGDLS and CDR2 is YYNGEE. J was trimmed by 7 bases and V by 3 bases; bases with no gene match: 5. The CDR3 loop is CASSARGLAGVGELFF. The CDR3 bases are TGTGCCAGCAGCGCGAGGGGACTAGCGGGGGTCGGGGAGCTGTTTTTT.

This chain uses TRBV6-1 with TRBJ1-1, with D hard to call. Germline values: CDR1 MNHNS, CDR2 SASEGT. V was cut by 5 bases and J by 1 base, with 14 bases left in between. CDR3 length equals 15 residues. CDR3 sequence reads: CASSSRVAENTEAFF. The CDR3 DNA reads as TGTGCCAGCAGTTCCCGGGTTGCGGAGAACACTGAAGCTTTCTTT.

The chain combines TRBV6-5 with TRBJ1-2; no definite D call. Trimming shortened V by 6 bases and J by 7 bases, and 12 bases separated the two germline ends. Germline loops: CDR1 MNHEY, CDR2 SVGAGI. CDR3 length: 12 amino acids. The CDR3 nucleotides read TGTGCCAGCAGCCTCGGAAAGAGTGGCTACACCTTC. Amino acid sequence: CASSLGKSGYTF.

This chain links TRBV7-6 with TRBJ1-1; 10 nucleotides agree with TRBD1. With V trimmed by 1 base and J by 3 bases, 11 bases remained unmatched. CDR3 length equals 18 residues. CDR1 is SGHVS, CDR2 FNYEAQ, per germline. The DNA of the CDR3 is TGTGCCAGCAGCTTAGTAATAGGGACAGGGGCCCTTGACACTGAAGCTTTCTTT. It translates to CASSLVIGTGALDTEAFF.

The gene calls are TRBV5-6 and TRBJ1-5; D is perhaps TRBD1 (6 bases). V lost 5 bases and J lost 4, with 22 bases in between. Germline loops: CDR1 SGHDT, CDR2 YYEEEE. CDR3 size: 17 residues. CDR3 coding DNA: TGTGCCAGCAGTTCTACGTACTCCGGGACACAAAATCAGCCCCAGCATTTT. Amino acids: CASSSTYSGTQNQPQHF.

The chain links TRBV13 to TRBJ2-7; D gene uncertain. Trimming shortened V by 2 bases and J by 3 bases, and 5 bases separated the two germline ends. The CDR3 totals 12 residues. Germline values: CDR1 PRHDT, CDR2 FYEKMQ (reference sequence). In DNA, the CDR3 is TGTGCCAGCAGCTTAATGGGCTACGAGCAGTACTTC. The encoded protein is CASSLMGYEQYF.

This chain links TRBV6-5 with TRBJ2-7, with unresolved D. In germline, CDR1 is MNHEY, CDR2 SVGAGI. The CDR3 is 13 residues long. Trimming removed 5 bases at V and 4 bases at J, with 12 bases between. The CDR3 region has the DNA TGTGCCAGCAGTACCCTGGACGGGTACGAGCAGTACTTC. Translating gives CASSTLDGYEQYF.

The gene calls are TRBV7-9 and TRBJ2-5; 9 nucleotides line up with TRBD1. V lost 5 bases to trimming and J lost 5 bases; unmatched junction nucleotides: 9. The CDR3 is 15 residues long. Germline CDR1 is SEHNR and CDR2 is FQNEAQ (reference sequence). The CDR3 loop is CASSVNRGQEETQYF. Here the CDR3 DNA reads TGTGCCAGCAGCGTAAACAGGGGGCAGGAGGAGACCCAGTACTTC. Full variable domain (missing parts from reference TRBV7-9 and TRBJ2-5): DTGVSQNPRHKITKRGQNVTFRCDPISEHNRLYWYRQTLGQGPEFLTYFQNEAQLEKSRLLSDRFSAERPKGSFSTLEIQRTEQGDSAMYLCASSVNRGQEETQYFGPGTRLLVL.

The table lists this clone with a few counts. The chain combines TRBV5-1 with TRBJ2-1, with 10 bases lining up with TRBD2. The junction had 9 bases not matched to a gene; V was cut back by 4 bases and J by 8 bases. Germline assignment: CDR1 SGHRS and CDR2 YFSETQ. CDR3 size: 15 residues. The CDR3 loop is CASSPSSGGADEQFF. The DNA of the CDR3 is TGCGCCAGCAGCCCCTCGAGCGGGGGGGCGGATGAGCAGTTCTTC.

This clone was found a few times. The gene calls are TRBV7-6 and TRBJ2-7; D is unclear. The V and J ends lost 0 bases and 2 bases respectively, with 5 bases between them. The germline V gene has CDR1 SGHVS and CDR2 FNYEAQ. This CDR3 has 13 amino acids. CDR3 in amino acids: CASSLANTYEQYF. The CDR3 DNA reads TGTGCCAGCAGCTTAGCGAACACCTACGAGCAGTACTTC. Filled out from reference TRBV7-6 and TRBJ2-7, the complete variable domain reads GAGVSQSPRYKVTKRGQDVALRCDPISGHVSLYWYRQALGQGPEFLTYFNYEAQQDKSGLPNDRFSAERPEGSISTLTIQRTEQRDSAMYRCASSLANTYEQYFGPGTRLTVT.

V and J are TRBV27 and TRBJ2-1; the D gene is possibly TRBD2 (6 bases). There are 15 residues in the CDR3. The V end was cut by 5 bases, the J end by 1 base, with 12 bases between. Germline V gene data show CDR1 as MNHEY and CDR2 as SMNVEV (reference sequence). CDR3 region: CASSQLAGSYNEQFF. CDR3 bases: TGTGCCAGCAGTCAACTAGCTGGTTCCTACAATGAGCAGTTCTTC.

The table lists this clone with a few counts. The chain carries TRBV19 and TRBJ1-5; TRBD1 matches at 9 bases. V was clipped by 6 bases and J by 9 bases; unmatched bases: 15. Germline V gene sequence: CDR1 LNHDA, CDR2 SQIVND (reference sequence). The CDR3 has 16 amino acids. The CDR3 sequence: CASSPDRGLQAWPQHF. The CDR3 region has the DNA TGTGCCAGTAGCCCGGACAGGGGCCTCCAAGCTTGGCCCCAGCATTTT. Full variable domain (missing parts from reference TRBV19 and TRBJ1-5): DGGITQSPKYLFRKEGQNVTLSCEQNLNHDAMYWYRQDPGQGLRLIYYSQIVNDFQKGDIAEGYSVSREKKESFPLTVTSAQKNPTAFYLCASSPDRGLQAWPQHFGDGTRLSIL.

The chain couples TRBV2 to TRBJ1-1, with 8 bases identical to TRBD1. The CDR3 loop spans 15 amino acids. V shed 6 bases and J 6 bases; nucleotides not matched to a gene: 12. From germline, CDR1 is SNHLY and CDR2 FYNNEI. This CDR3 reads CASSLWDRRMAEAFF. The DNA for the CDR3 is TGTGCCAGCAGCCTATGGGACAGGAGAATGGCTGAAGCTTTCTTT.

The chain joins TRBV11-2 to TRBJ2-3, with 10 bases that match TRBD1. The CDR3 runs 16 residues. V gave up 1 base and J gave up 3 bases; unmatched junction bases: 4. Per germline, CDR1 SGHAT and CDR2 FQNNGV. The CDR3 bases are TGTGCCAGCAGCTTAGGCCCGGGACAGGGGACAGATACGCAGTATTTT. Translating gives CASSLGPGQGTDTQYF.

This clone was recorded once. The gene calls are TRBV30 and TRBJ2-7; 7 bases align to TRBD1. The V gene end was trimmed by 5 bases and the J gene end by 2 bases; junction bases not matched to a gene: 6. Per the germline V gene, CDR1 is GTSNPN and CDR2 is SVGIG (reference sequence). This CDR3 region has 13 residues. This CDR3 is CAWSGTETYEQYF. DNA of the CDR3: TGTGCCTGGTCCGGGACAGAGACCTACGAGCAGTACTTC. Based on the CDR3 plus reference TRBV30 and TRBJ2-7, the full variable domain is SQTIHQWPATLVQPVGSPLSLECTVEGTSNPNLYWYRQAAGRGLQLLFYSVGIGQISSEVPQNLSASRPQDRQFILSSKKLLLSDSGFYLCAWSGTETYEQYFGPGTRLTVT.

The table lists this clone with a few counts. The rearrangement uses TRBV11-2 and TRBJ2-5; 7 positions match TRBD1. The germline gives CDR1 SGHAT, CDR2 FQNNGV. V lost 3 bases, J lost 5 bases, and 9 bases stayed unmatched. The CDR3 loop spans 15 amino acids. Here the CDR3 reads CASSFADRVWETQYF. Here the CDR3 DNA reads TGTGCCAGCAGCTTCGCTGACAGGGTATGGGAGACCCAGTACTTC.

V is TRBV4-1 and J is TRBJ2-5; 8 positions agree with TRBD2. The germline gives CDR1 MGHRA, CDR2 YSYEKL. The CDR3 is 15 amino acids. J was trimmed by 5 bases and V by 0 bases; bases with no gene match: 5. The CDR3 is CASSQDTGGGETQYF. DNA of the CDR3: TGCGCCAGCAGCCAAGATACGGGGGGGGGCGAGACCCAGTACTTC.

This chain links TRBV6-5 with TRBJ2-3; D unclear. Germline V gene sequence: CDR1 MNHEY, CDR2 SVGAGI. CDR3 length: 14 residues. Between the trimmed V and J ends, which lost 6 bases and 6 bases, there was a span of 16 bases. The CDR3 nucleotides read TGTGCCAGCAGCCGCGACACGAACCAGGATACGCAGTATTTT. It specifies CASSRDTNQDTQYF.

The rearrangement joins TRBV9 to TRBJ2-5, with TRBD1 identical over 9 bases. Germline V CDR1 and CDR2: SGDLS, YYNGEE. Unmatched junction bases numbered 3, after V lost 4 bases and J lost 2 bases. The CDR3 runs to 14 residues. In nucleotides, the CDR3 is TGTGCCAGCAGCATCGGACAGGGGCAAGAGACCCAGTACTTC. It codes for CASSIGQGQETQYF.

The chain is built from TRBV7-9 and TRBJ1-1; TRBD1 is a possible D gene (6 bases). The germline V gene encodes CDR1 SEHNR and CDR2 FQNEAQ (reference sequence). This CDR3 comprises 15 residues. Trimming left V 1 base short and J 3 bases short, with 12 bases between. In DNA form, the CDR3 reads TGTGCCAGCAGCTTAGTTGGGGGGCTCGACACTGAAGCTTTCTTT. It yields the protein CASSLVGGLDTEAFF.